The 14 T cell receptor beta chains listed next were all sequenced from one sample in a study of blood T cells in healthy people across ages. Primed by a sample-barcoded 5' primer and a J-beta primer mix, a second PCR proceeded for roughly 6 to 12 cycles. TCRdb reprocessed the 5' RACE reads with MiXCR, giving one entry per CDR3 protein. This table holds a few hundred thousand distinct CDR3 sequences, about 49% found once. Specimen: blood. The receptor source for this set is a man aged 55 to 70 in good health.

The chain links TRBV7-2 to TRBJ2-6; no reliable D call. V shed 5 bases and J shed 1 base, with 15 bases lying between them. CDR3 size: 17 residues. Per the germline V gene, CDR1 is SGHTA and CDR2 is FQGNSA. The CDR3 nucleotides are TGTGCCAGCAGCCCCCACCCCGCCCGTTCTGGGGCCAACGTCCTGACTTTC. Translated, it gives CASSPHPARSGANVLTF.

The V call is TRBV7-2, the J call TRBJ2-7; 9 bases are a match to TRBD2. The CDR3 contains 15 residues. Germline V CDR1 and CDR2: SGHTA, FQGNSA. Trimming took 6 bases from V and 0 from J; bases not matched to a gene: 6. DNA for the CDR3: TGTGCCAGCAGGGCTAGCGGGGCGAGCTCCTACGAGCAGTACTTC. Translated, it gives CASRASGASSYEQYF. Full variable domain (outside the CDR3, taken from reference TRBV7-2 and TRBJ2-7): GAGVSQSPSNKVTEKGKDVELRCDPISGHTALYWYRQSLGQGLEFLIYFQGNSAPDKSGLPSDRFSAERTGGSVSTLTIQRTQQEDSAVYLCASRASGASSYEQYFGPGTRLTVT.

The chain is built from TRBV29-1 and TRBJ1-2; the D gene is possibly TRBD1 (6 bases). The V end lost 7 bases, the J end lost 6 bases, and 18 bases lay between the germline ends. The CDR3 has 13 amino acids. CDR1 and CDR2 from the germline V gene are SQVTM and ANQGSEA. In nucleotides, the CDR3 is TGCAGCGCAGGGGCCGGGGGCGCTGATGGCTACACCTTC. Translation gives CSAGAGGADGYTF.

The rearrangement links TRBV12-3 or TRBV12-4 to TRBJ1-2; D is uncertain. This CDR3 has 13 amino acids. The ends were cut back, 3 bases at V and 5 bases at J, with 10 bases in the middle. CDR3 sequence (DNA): TGTGCCAGCAGTTTTTTTGGATTGTATGGCTACACCTTC. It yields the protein CASSFFGLYGYTF.

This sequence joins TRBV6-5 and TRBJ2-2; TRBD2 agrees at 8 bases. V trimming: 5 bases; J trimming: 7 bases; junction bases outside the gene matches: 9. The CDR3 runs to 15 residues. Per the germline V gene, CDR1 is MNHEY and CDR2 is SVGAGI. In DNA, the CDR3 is TGTGCCAGCAGTAAACCGGGACTAGGTGGCGGGGAGCTGTTTTTT. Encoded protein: CASSKPGLGGGELFF.

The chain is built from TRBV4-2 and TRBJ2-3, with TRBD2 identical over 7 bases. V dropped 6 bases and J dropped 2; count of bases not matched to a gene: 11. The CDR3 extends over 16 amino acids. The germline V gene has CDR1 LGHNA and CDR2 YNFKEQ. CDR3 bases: TGTGCCAGCAGGGGGGGGGTTTGGTCGATCACAGATACGCAGTATTTT. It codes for CASRGGVWSITDTQYF.

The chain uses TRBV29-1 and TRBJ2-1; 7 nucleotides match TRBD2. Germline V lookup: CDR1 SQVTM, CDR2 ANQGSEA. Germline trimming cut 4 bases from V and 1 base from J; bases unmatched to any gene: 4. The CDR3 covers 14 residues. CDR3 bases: TGCAGCGTTGTGGGAGGGGAATCCTACAATGAGCAGTTCTTC. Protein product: CSVVGGESYNEQFF.

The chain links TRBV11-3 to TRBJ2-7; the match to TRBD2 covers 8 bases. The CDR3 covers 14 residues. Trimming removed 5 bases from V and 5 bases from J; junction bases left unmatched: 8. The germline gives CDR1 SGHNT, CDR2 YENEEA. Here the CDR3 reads CASSPGTSSHEQYF. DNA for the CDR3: TGTGCCAGCAGCCCCGGGACTAGTTCTCACGAGCAGTACTTC.

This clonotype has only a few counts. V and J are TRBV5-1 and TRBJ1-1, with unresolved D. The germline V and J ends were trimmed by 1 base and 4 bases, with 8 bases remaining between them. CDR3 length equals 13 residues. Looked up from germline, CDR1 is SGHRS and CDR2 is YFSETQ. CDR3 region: CASSLPHPTEAFF. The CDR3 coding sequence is TGCGCCAGCAGCTTGCCACACCCCACTGAAGCTTTCTTT.

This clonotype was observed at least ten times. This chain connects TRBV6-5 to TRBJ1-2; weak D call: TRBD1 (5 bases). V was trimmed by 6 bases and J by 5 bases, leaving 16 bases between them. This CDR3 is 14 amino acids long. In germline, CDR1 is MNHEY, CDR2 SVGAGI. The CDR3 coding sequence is TGTGCCAGCAGCTTAGACAGTGCGCCTTATGGCTACACCTTC. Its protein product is CASSLDSAPYGYTF.

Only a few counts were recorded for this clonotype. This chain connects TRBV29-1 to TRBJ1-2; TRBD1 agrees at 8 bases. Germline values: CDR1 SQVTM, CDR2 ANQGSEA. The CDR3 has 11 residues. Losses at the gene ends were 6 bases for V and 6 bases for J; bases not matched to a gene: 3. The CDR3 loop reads CSVRTGNGYTF. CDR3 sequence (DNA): TGCAGCGTGCGGACAGGGAATGGCTACACCTTC.

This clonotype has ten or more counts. The CDR3 spells CASSLAKGLAGYLEQYF. CDR3 in DNA: TGTGCCAGCAGCTTAGCAAAAGGACTAGCGGGGTACTTGGAGCAGTACTTC. V gene TRBV7-9 combines with J gene TRBJ2-7; 12 bases are a match to TRBD2. The CDR3 consists of 17 residues. Germline CDR1 and CDR2: SEHNR and FQNEAQ (reference sequence). J gave up 7 bases and V 0 bases, and 10 bases lay outside the gene matches.

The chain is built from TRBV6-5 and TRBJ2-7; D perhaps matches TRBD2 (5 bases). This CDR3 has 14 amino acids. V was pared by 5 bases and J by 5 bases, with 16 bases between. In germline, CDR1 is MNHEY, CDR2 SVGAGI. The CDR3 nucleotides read TGTGCCAGCAGTGGACGAAGGAGGCTCCACGAGCAGTACTTC. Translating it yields CASSGRRRLHEQYF.

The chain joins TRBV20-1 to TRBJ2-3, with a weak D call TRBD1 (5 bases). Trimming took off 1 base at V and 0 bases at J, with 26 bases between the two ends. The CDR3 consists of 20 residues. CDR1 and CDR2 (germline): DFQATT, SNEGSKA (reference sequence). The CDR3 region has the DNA TGCAGTGCTAGAGCTTTCTACGCACAGGAAGAGATCGCTAGCACAGATACGCAGTATTTT. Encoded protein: CSARAFYAQEEIASTDTQYF.